This TCR beta chain was recorded in a study of blood T cell repertoires in COVID-19. Some clones are missing from TCRdb's copy, which holds only in-frame ones; the method was immunoSEQ multiplex PCR. The sample has more than 95,000 clones; about nine tenths are singletons. Losses at the gene ends were 5 bases for V and 4 bases for J; bases not matched to a gene: 4. The germline V gene has CDR1 MNHEY and CDR2 SMNVEV (reference sequence). The CDR3 is 14 amino acids. The sequencing input was peripheral blood. The gene calls are TRBV27 and TRBJ1-2, with 10 bases that match TRBD1. The TCR was taken from a man between 60 and 70 years old with acute or convalescent COVID-19. The CDR3 loop reads CASSPGTGAYGYTF. The CDR3 DNA sequence: TGTGCCAGCAGTCCTGGGACAGGGGCCTATGGCTACACCTTC.